This T cell receptor beta chain was documented in a study of cytomegalovirus exposure and HLA in healthy donors. V was cut by 6 bases and J by 2 bases, with 17 bases left in between. Per the germline V gene, CDR1 is SNHLY and CDR2 is FYNNEI. The CDR3 contains 15 residues. The PCR ran on 60 Vbeta and 13 Jbeta primers. This table comes from immunoSEQ multiplex PCR, and its TCRdb copy is limited to in-frame clones, with some not included. The sample has over 150,000 clones; 60% to 80% are singletons. Whole-study results and caveats: Later analysis reportedly placed an Asian-associated ancestry cluster below the roughly 700-donor mean in N-insertions.

In the case of this clone: Antigen specificity is unknown.

The source of this sequence is a young woman in good health and CMV-seronegative. The genes are TRBV2 and TRBJ2-7; D not resolved. Specimen: PBMCs. The CDR3 loop reads CASRVAGAMAYEQYF. Here the CDR3 DNA reads TGTGCCAGCAGGGTAGCTGGAGCAATGGCCTACGAGCAGTACTTC.